This TCR beta chain was observed in a study of T cells in tuberculosis. Regarding the study as a whole: Low-affinity CD1B-GMM tetramer-binding T cells may have been missed.

Thawed, overnight-rested PBMC were stained with GMM-loaded CD1B tetramer, viability dye and anti-CD3, then sorted. The lipid loaded on the CD1B tetramers was C32 glucose monomycolate from Rhodococcus equi. Clones were read by immunoSEQ multiplex PCR, and TCRdb kept only the in-frame ones, dropping some. The sample lists approximately 59,000 clones, roughly 86% occurring once. The source material was CD1b-GMM tetramer-negative cells sorted from PBMCs. The source is an adult woman with latent tuberculosis.

The CDR3 DNA follows: TGTGCCAGCAGCTCTAACCTGGACAGGGAATATGGCTACACCTTC. Protein product: CASSSNLDREYGYTF. J is TRBJ1-2 and V is TRBV7-2, with 8 bases lining up with TRBD1. Unmatched junction bases numbered 9, after V lost 4 bases and J lost 5 bases. Per germline, CDR1 SGHTA and CDR2 FQGNSA. This CDR3 has 15 residues.